One and the same sample provided the 21 T cell receptor beta chains below, sequenced in a study of T cell repertoires in cytomegalovirus infection. No antigen has been assigned to these receptors. TCRdb reprocessed the reads via MiXCR and lists one record per CDR3 protein. The profile shows around 540,000 distinct CDR3 sequences, around a third of them singletons. Sample: cultured PBMCs, taken from culture after CMV antigen stimulation. All receptors derive from a human donor in good health (CMV status not recorded). Some clones in this sample may be carry-over from other donors' samples.

As regards this clonotype: An end of the junction does not agree with germline; a read error may underlie this. The rearrangement joins TRBV6-5 to TRBJ1-6, with D possibly being TRBD1 (6 bases). The CDR3 is made up of 18 amino acids. Germline-derived CDR1 and CDR2 are MNHEY and SVGAGI. CDR3 region: CPSSYSYRRGIYNSPLHF. CDR3 coding DNA: TGTCCCAGCAGTTACTCATACCGCAGGGGTATCTATAATTCACCCCTCCACTTT.

The chain recombines TRBV25-1 with TRBJ1-4, with 7 bases matching TRBD1. The length of the CDR3 is 14 residues. With 8 bases clipped from V and 0 bases from J, the junction kept 3 bases outside the gene matches. Germline values: CDR1 MGHDK, CDR2 SYGVNS. The CDR3 coding sequence is TGTGCCAGCTTGGGACAGCCAACTAATGAAAAACTGTTTTTT. It encodes CASLGQPTNEKLFF.

This clonotype has only a few counts. The chain joins TRBV6-2 or TRBV6-3 to TRBJ2-7, with TRBD2 matching over 12 bases. CDR1 and CDR2 from the germline V gene are MNHEY and SVGEGT. V lost 0 bases to trimming and J lost 4 bases; unmatched junction nucleotides: 4. The CDR3 sequence is 16 residues long. CDR3 DNA: TGTGCCAGCAGTTACTCGACTAGCGGGAGTCGGTACGAGCAGTACGTC. It translates to CASSYSTSGSRYEQYV.

This clonotype was recorded at least ten times. The chain uses TRBV6-6 and TRBJ2-7; D is undetermined. V was clipped by 3 bases and J by 0 bases, with 9 bases between them. CDR1 and CDR2 from the germline V gene are MNHNY and SVGAGI (reference sequence). The CDR3 length is 14 residues. Here the CDR3 reads CASSYSGSSYEQYF. For the CDR3, the DNA is TGTGCCAGCAGTTATTCGGGCAGCTCCTACGAGCAGTACTTC.

In this sample, this clonotype turned up a few times. The J gene is TRBJ2-3, the V gene TRBV5-4; a weak D match, TRBD2 (5 bases). Germline V CDR1 and CDR2: SGHNT, YYREEE (reference sequence). The CDR3 length is 14 residues. V was shortened by 2 bases and J by 7 bases, with 14 bases between the two germline ends. CDR3 amino acids: CASSLEVGAHTQYF. The CDR3 DNA reads TGTGCCAGCAGCTTAGAAGTGGGAGCTCATACGCAGTATTTT.

This clonotype was counted between two and nine times. This CDR3 is CASSSASGVTDTQYF. The CDR3 DNA reads as TGTGCCAGTAGTTCGGCTAGCGGGGTCACAGATACGCAGTATTTT. V gene TRBV19 combines with J gene TRBJ2-3, with 9 bases fitting TRBD2. Germline V gives CDR1 LNHDA, CDR2 SQIVND (reference sequence). With V trimmed by 5 bases and J by 2 bases, 5 bases remained unmatched. CDR3 size: 15 residues.

V gene TRBV7-9 combines with J gene TRBJ1-5, with D hard to call. V gave up 5 bases and J gave up 4 bases, with 15 bases separating them. The CDR3 has 15 amino acids. Germline CDR1 is SEHNR and CDR2 is FQNEAQ (reference sequence). In DNA, the CDR3 is TGTGCCAGCAGCAACAAGACGGGTACAAATCAGCCCCAGCATTTT. It encodes CASSNKTGTNQPQHF.

This clonotype appeared many times. V usage is TRBV7-2 and J usage is TRBJ2-2; tentative D call: TRBD2 (5 bases). Trimming left V 5 bases short and J 4 bases short, with 14 bases between. CDR3 length equals 15 residues. Germline V gene lookup returns CDR1 SGHTA and CDR2 FQGNSA. The chain's CDR3 is CASSPTGLITGELFF. CDR3 coding DNA: TGTGCCAGCAGCCCGACCGGACTTATCACCGGGGAGCTGTTTTTT.

This clonotype showed up just a few times. The CDR3 nucleotides read TGTGCCAGCAGCTTAGAGGGGGGGTCGGCCGAGACCCAGTACTTC. Encoded protein: CASSLEGGSAETQYF. The V and J genes are TRBV7-2 and TRBJ2-5, with a tentative D call TRBD2 (7 bases). This CDR3 is built from 15 residues. V lost 1 base, J lost 5 bases, and 14 bases lay in between. Germline CDR1 reads SGHTA; CDR2 reads FQGNSA.

The V call is TRBV7-3, the J call TRBJ2-3; D is possibly TRBD1 (5 bases). The germline gives CDR1 SGHTA, CDR2 FQGTGA. CDR3 length equals 14 residues. With 4 bases removed from V and 5 bases from J, the gap between germline ends came to 13 bases. The CDR3 here is CASSSPEGVDTQYF. The CDR3 nucleotides read TGTGCCAGCAGCTCCCCGGAAGGGGTAGATACGCAGTATTTT.

This clonotype was seen a few times. The chain recombines TRBV6-6 with TRBJ1-3; D is unclear. Germline V CDR1 and CDR2: MNHNY, SVGAGI (reference sequence). There are 15 residues in the CDR3. Trimming pared 2 bases from V and 0 bases from J, leaving 8 bases between. The CDR3 loop is CASSYRPDSGNTIYF. In DNA, the CDR3 is TGTGCCAGCAGTTACCGGCCTGACTCTGGAAACACCATATATTTT.

The chain has TRBV20-1 and TRBJ1-4; TRBD1 matches at 10 bases. Germline CDR1 is DFQATT and CDR2 is SNEGSKA (reference sequence). The CDR3 length is 14 residues. V lost 3 bases and J lost 3; bases outside the gene matches: 1. The CDR3 sequence is CSARTGGSNEKLFF. In nucleotides, the CDR3 is TGCAGTGCTAGGACAGGGGGCTCTAATGAAAAACTGTTTTTT.

This clonotype was found a few times. V usage is TRBV4-3 and J usage is TRBJ1-1, with D perhaps TRBD1 (5 bases). Germline CDR1 is LGHNA and CDR2 is YSLEER. This CDR3 is built from 15 residues. The V end was cut by 1 base, the J end by 6 bases, with 15 bases between. This CDR3 is CASSQVRSTGSEAFF. CDR3 nucleotides: TGCGCCAGCAGCCAAGTGCGATCAACAGGATCTGAAGCTTTCTTT.

This clonotype was recorded only once. The V call is TRBV6-2 or TRBV6-3, the J call TRBJ2-1; unclear D gene. The CDR3 totals 15 residues. V lost 6 bases to trimming and J lost 0 bases, with 12 bases between them. Germline CDR1 MNHEY, CDR2 SVGEGT. The CDR3 sequence is CASRSPSSSYNEQFF. CDR3 bases: TGTGCCAGCAGAAGCCCGAGTAGCTCCTACAATGAGCAGTTCTTC.

This clonotype has more than one count but fewer than ten. The chain joins TRBV6-6 to TRBJ2-3; D not resolved. Germline assignment: CDR1 MNHNY and CDR2 SVGAGI (reference sequence). There are 12 residues in the CDR3. V lost 5 bases and J lost 6, with 9 bases in between. The CDR3 sequence: CASSPLVDTQYF. Written as DNA, the CDR3 is TGTGCCAGCAGTCCATTAGTGGATACGCAGTATTTT.

The V and J genes are TRBV6-2 or TRBV6-3 and TRBJ2-7; D gene unclear. Looked up from germline, CDR1 is MNHEY and CDR2 is SVGEGT. This CDR3 region has 15 residues. V lost 0 bases and J lost 2, with 11 bases in between. The CDR3 DNA follows: TGTGCCAGCAGTTACTCGACACTCCGGGCCTACGAGCAGTACGTC. Translating it yields CASSYSTLRAYEQYV.

This clonotype was counted many times. This chain connects TRBV7-8 to TRBJ2-1, with D possibly matching TRBD1 (6 bases). This CDR3 is built from 16 residues. The germline gives CDR1 SGHVS, CDR2 FQNEAQ. Trimming pared 5 bases from V and 4 bases from J, leaving 18 bases between. As DNA, the CDR3 is TGTGCCAGCAGCCGGAACAGGGTTGGAGGTTACAATGAGCAGTTCTTC. The encoded protein is CASSRNRVGGYNEQFF.

The chain uses TRBV28 and TRBJ1-5, with 8 positions matching TRBD1. Trimming removed 4 bases from V and 6 bases from J; junction bases left unmatched: 5. The CDR3 has 14 residues. Germline CDR1 MDHEN, CDR2 SYDVKM. CDR3 DNA: TGTGCCAGCAGTTCACCAGGGGGCCTTCAGCCCCAGCATTTT. Its translation: CASSSPGGLQPQHF.

The chain combines TRBV7-9 with TRBJ2-5; TRBD1 is a possible D gene (6 bases). The CDR3 length is 16 residues. Germline assignment: CDR1 SEHNR and CDR2 FQNEAQ (reference sequence). Between the trimmed V and J ends, which lost 5 bases and 4 bases, there was a span of 20 bases. The CDR3 protein is CASSELRGQGRETQYF. CDR3 bases: TGTGCCAGCAGCGAGCTCAGGGGCCAAGGTCGAGAGACCCAGTACTTC.

The chain combines TRBV5-1 with TRBJ2-3; the match to TRBD1 covers 9 bases. V trimming: 4 bases; J trimming: 2 bases; junction bases outside the gene matches: 2. CDR1 and CDR2 (germline): SGHRS, YFSETQ. The CDR3 loop spans 14 amino acids. CDR3 region: CASSRTGDTDTQYF. CDR3 bases: TGCGCCAGCAGCAGGACAGGGGACACAGATACGCAGTATTTT.

CDR3 region: CASSLVATGYNEQFF. The CDR3 nucleotides are TGTGCCAGCAGCTTAGTCGCAACGGGGTACAATGAGCAGTTCTTC. The J gene is TRBJ2-1, the V gene TRBV7-2; a weak D match, TRBD2 (5 bases). V was cut by 1 base and J by 4 bases, with 11 bases left in between. The CDR3 is 15 amino acids. In germline, CDR1 is SGHTA, CDR2 FQGNSA.